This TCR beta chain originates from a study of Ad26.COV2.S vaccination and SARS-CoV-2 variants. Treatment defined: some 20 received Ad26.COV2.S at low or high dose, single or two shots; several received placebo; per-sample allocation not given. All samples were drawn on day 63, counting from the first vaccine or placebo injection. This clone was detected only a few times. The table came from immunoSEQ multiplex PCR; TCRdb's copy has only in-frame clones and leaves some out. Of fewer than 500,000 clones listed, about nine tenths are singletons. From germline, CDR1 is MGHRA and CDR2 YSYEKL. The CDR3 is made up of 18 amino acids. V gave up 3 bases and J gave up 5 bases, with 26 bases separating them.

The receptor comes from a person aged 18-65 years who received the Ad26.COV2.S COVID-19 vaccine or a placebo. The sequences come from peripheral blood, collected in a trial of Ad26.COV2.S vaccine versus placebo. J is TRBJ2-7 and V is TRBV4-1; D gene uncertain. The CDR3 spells CASSQPPPGPELIHEQYF. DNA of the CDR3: TGCGCCAGCAGCCAGCCACCCCCCGGCCCGGAACTAATCCACGAGCAGTACTTC.